This TCR beta chain appears in the sequencing data of a study of T cells after yellow fever vaccination. Study conclusions and caveats: A small share of clonotypes appeared in both CD4 and CD8 compartments. Any FACS-sorted repertoire could hold abundant clonotypes that contaminate it from the bulk population. After the booster, 96% of CD4 and more than 75% of CD8 primary-response clones were re-detected.

The CDR3 is 16 amino acids. Germline V gene data show CDR1 as LNHDA and CDR2 as SQIVND (reference sequence). Germline trimming cut 9 bases from V and 3 bases from J; bases unmatched to any gene: 11. This clonotype was seen ten or more times. The antigen is undetermined. It was through 5'RACE template switching that TCR cDNA was made, with a universal primer site and UMIs added. One entry per CDR3 protein, called by TCRdb with MiXCR from the 5' RACE reads. The sample yields about 340,000 distinct CDR3 sequences, approximately 12% seen once. The receptor comes from a man between 18 and 35 years old who received the YFV17D yellow fever vaccine. This sequence joins TRBV19 and TRBJ2-2; the match to TRBD1 covers 9 bases. Sequenced here: CD4+ T cells sorted from PBMCs, sampled 15 days after the yellow fever booster vaccination. Here the CDR3 reads CASLLRGQGDTGELFF. The CDR3 bases are TGTGCCAGCCTTCTCCGGGGACAGGGAGACACCGGGGAGCTGTTTTTT.